This T cell receptor (beta chain) was captured by sequencing in a study of T cells in Graves' hyperthyroidism and ophthalmopathy. A word on this clonotype: Antigen: not known.

RNA transcripts yielded amplified TCR beta CDR3 regions. When the TCR CDR3 underwent first-round RT-PCR, the HTBI primer set was used. In TCRdb, the multiplex PCR reads were re-called with MiXCR into one record per CDR3 protein. The sample records roughly 550,000 distinct CDR3 sequences, about 15% being singletons. Study-wide results and caveats: Appearing also in blood were most of the thyroid clonotypes expanded above 0.001.

V shed 6 bases and J 5 bases; nucleotides not matched to a gene: 7. The CDR3 is 14 residues long. The origin of this receptor is a woman in her thirties with Graves' ophthalmopathy. This rearrangement joins TRBV12-3 or TRBV12-4 to TRBJ2-3; 8 bases align to TRBD2. Material for sequencing was blood. CDR3 in amino acids: CASSPAGGVDTQYF. DNA of the CDR3: TGTGCCAGCAGCCCCGCGGGGGGCGTAGATACGCAGTATTTT.